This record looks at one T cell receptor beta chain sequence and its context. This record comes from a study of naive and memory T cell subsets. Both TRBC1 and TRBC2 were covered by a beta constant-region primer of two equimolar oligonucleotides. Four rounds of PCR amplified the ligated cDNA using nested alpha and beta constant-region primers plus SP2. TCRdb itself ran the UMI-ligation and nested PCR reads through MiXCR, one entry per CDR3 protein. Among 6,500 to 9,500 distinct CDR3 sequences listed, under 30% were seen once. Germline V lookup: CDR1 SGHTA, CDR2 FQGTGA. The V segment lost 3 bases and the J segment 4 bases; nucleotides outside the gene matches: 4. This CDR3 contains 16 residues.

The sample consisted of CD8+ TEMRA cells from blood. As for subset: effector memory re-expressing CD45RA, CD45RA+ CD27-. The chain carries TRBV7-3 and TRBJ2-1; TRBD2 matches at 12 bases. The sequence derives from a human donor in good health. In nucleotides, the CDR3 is TGTGCCAGCAGCTTCGAGACTAGCGGGAGATACAATGAGCAGTTCTTC. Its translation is CASSFETSGRYNEQFF.